Listed here are 17 T cell receptor beta chains from one sample, sequenced in a study of blood T cell repertoires in COVID-19. The table came from immunoSEQ multiplex PCR; TCRdb's copy has only in-frame clones and leaves some out. The table shows roughly 250,000 clones, with roughly four fifths occurring only once. The sequenced sample consisted of peripheral blood. The source is a woman in her 70s with acute or convalescent COVID-19.

This clone was seen a handful of times. The V gene is TRBV7-2, the J gene TRBJ1-5; 9 nucleotides line up with TRBD1. V was pared by 5 bases and J by 2 bases, with 7 bases of the junction left unmatched. CDR3 length: 16 amino acids. Looked up from germline, CDR1 is SGHTA and CDR2 is FQGNSA. CDR3 protein: CASSLLTGGGNQPQHF. DNA for the CDR3: TGTGCCAGCAGCCTTCTGACAGGGGGAGGCAATCAGCCCCAGCATTTT.

The chain couples TRBV7-8 to TRBJ2-5, with D possibly TRBD1 on 6 matching bases. This CDR3 has 16 amino acids. Trimming took off 8 bases at V and 2 bases at J, with 21 bases between the two ends. Per the germline V gene, CDR1 is SGHVS and CDR2 is FQNEAQ. For the CDR3, the DNA is TGTGCCAGCCGGAAACTACAGGGAATCGAACAAGAGACCCAGTACTTC. Protein product: CASRKLQGIEQETQYF.

J is TRBJ2-1 and V is TRBV7-9; 7 bases match TRBD2. This CDR3 contains 16 residues. V dropped 1 base and J dropped 4; count of bases not matched to a gene: 7. Germline loops: CDR1 SEHNR, CDR2 FQNEAQ (reference sequence). The CDR3 here is CASSLVGGGEYNEQFF. The CDR3 nucleotides read TGTGCCAGCAGCTTAGTGGGCGGGGGAGAATACAATGAGCAGTTCTTC.

The V and J genes are TRBV5-1 and TRBJ1-1, with D tentatively TRBD1 (5 bases). CDR3 length: 14 amino acids. Trimming shortened V by 2 bases and J by 6 bases, and 14 bases separated the two germline ends. From germline, CDR1 is SGHRS and CDR2 YFSETQ. CDR3: CASSFSGWGAEAFF. CDR3 nucleotide sequence: TGCGCCAGCAGCTTCAGTGGCTGGGGCGCTGAAGCTTTCTTT.

This clone came up once. The V call is TRBV20-1, the J call TRBJ1-2, with 7 bases matching TRBD1. Looked up from germline, CDR1 is DFQATT and CDR2 is SNEGSKA (reference sequence). After removal of 5 bases from V and 11 bases from J, the junction contained 8 bases not matched to a gene. The CDR3 length is 11 residues. The CDR3 sequence is CSAQTGPSYTF. In DNA form, the CDR3 reads TGCAGTGCTCAGACAGGGCCTTCATACACCTTC.

The J gene is TRBJ2-7, the V gene TRBV29-1, with a weak D call TRBD2 (6 bases). V lost 6 bases to trimming and J lost 5 bases, with 14 bases between them. CDR3 length: 12 residues. CDR1 is SQVTM, CDR2 ANQGSEA, per germline. This CDR3 reads CSVAVAGNEQYF. CDR3 nucleotides: TGCAGCGTAGCCGTGGCGGGGAACGAGCAGTACTTC.

This chain joins TRBV6-5 and TRBJ1-1, with TRBD1 matching 7 bases. This CDR3 spans 15 amino acids. Germline V gives CDR1 MNHEY, CDR2 SVGAGI. J was trimmed by 6 bases and V by 0 bases; bases with no gene match: 7. This CDR3 reads CASSYSSTGVAEAFF. In DNA form, the CDR3 reads TGTGCCAGCAGTTACTCGTCCACAGGGGTAGCTGAAGCTTTCTTT.

V is TRBV6-1 and J is TRBJ2-3; 10 nucleotides match TRBD2. The CDR3 totals 17 residues. Germline V CDR1 and CDR2: MNHNS, SASEGT. The ends lost 4 bases at V and 0 bases at J; junction bases unmatched: 7. The CDR3 region has the DNA TGTGCCAGCAGTGCCCTAGCGGGGGCAACTAGCACAGATACGCAGTATTTT. This gives the protein CASSALAGATSTDTQYF.

This clone was seen once. V and J are TRBV27 and TRBJ2-7; TRBD2 agrees at 10 bases. CDR1 and CDR2 from the germline V gene are MNHEY and SMNVEV (reference sequence). The J segment lost 3 bases and the V segment lost 10 bases, leaving 9 bases of the junction unmatched. The CDR3 is made up of 14 amino acids. In DNA form, the CDR3 reads TGTGCCATCCCCCCCGGGACTAGCGACTACGAGCAGTACTTC. It specifies CAIPPGTSDYEQYF.

The chain couples TRBV25-1 to TRBJ1-3, with D possibly matching TRBD1 (6 bases). CDR1 and CDR2 from the germline V gene are MGHDK and SYGVNS. Trimming took off 6 bases at V and 4 bases at J, with 13 bases between the two ends. The CDR3 consists of 14 residues. Written as DNA, the CDR3 is TGTGCCAGCAGCCTACAGGGAAGCGGAAACACCATATATTTT. Encoded protein: CASSLQGSGNTIYF.

The chain joins TRBV12-3 or TRBV12-4 to TRBJ1-5, with 8 bases that match TRBD1. J lost 5 bases, V lost 7 bases, and 4 bases had no gene match. The length of the CDR3 is 13 residues. CDR3 DNA: TGTGCCAGCAAACAGGGGGTAGATCAGCCCCAGCATTTT. This gives the protein CASKQGVDQPQHF.

V and J are TRBV3-1 (or the pseudogene TRBV3-2) and TRBJ1-4; D possibly corresponds to TRBD1 (6 bases). The CDR3 length is 14 residues. Per germline, CDR1 LGHDT and CDR2 YNNKEL (reference sequence). Between the trimmed V and J ends, which lost 4 bases and 7 bases, there was a span of 13 bases. The CDR3 sequence is CASSPHRETEKLFF. The CDR3 DNA follows: TGTGCCAGCAGCCCCCACAGGGAAACTGAAAAACTGTTTTTT.

The sample holds a few counts of this clone. This chain joins TRBV5-1 and TRBJ1-1; D unresolved. This CDR3 is 12 amino acids long. Germline V CDR1 and CDR2: SGHRS, YFSETQ. Trimming stripped 4 bases from V and 3 bases from J, with 7 bases between. The CDR3 here is CASSGEYTEAFF. The CDR3 nucleotides are TGCGCCAGCAGCGGAGAGTACACTGAAGCTTTCTTT.

This sequence joins TRBV5-6 and TRBJ1-2, with D possibly TRBD1 on 6 matching bases. Germline CDR1 and CDR2: SGHDT and YYEEEE. The CDR3 has 14 amino acids. The V and J ends lost 4 bases and 4 bases respectively, with 14 bases between them. The CDR3 bases are TGTGCCAGCAGCGGAACAGGGTTTCCCTATGGCTACACCTTC. It translates to CASSGTGFPYGYTF.

V is TRBV3-1 (or the pseudogene TRBV3-2) and J is TRBJ1-1, with a tentative D call TRBD1 (6 bases). V gave up 3 bases and J gave up 5 bases, with 13 bases separating them. Germline-derived CDR1 and CDR2 are LGHDT and YNNKEL (reference sequence). The CDR3 contains 14 residues. In DNA form, the CDR3 reads TGTGCCAGCAGCCACAGGGGAGTGGGGACTGAAGCTTTCTTT. Amino acid sequence: CASSHRGVGTEAFF.

V gene TRBV7-9 combines with J gene TRBJ1-1, with 7 bases identical to TRBD1. The CDR3 spans 14 residues. Germline V gene sequence: CDR1 SEHNR, CDR2 FQNEAQ (reference sequence). The V and J ends lost 5 bases and 7 bases, in that order; junction bases with no gene match: 10. In nucleotides, the CDR3 is TGTGCCAGCAGCGTGGAACAGGGGACGGTTGAAGCTTTCTTT. Its protein is CASSVEQGTVEAFF. Supplemented by reference TRBV7-9 and TRBJ1-1, the full variable domain reads DTGVSQNPRHKITKRGQNVTFRCDPISEHNRLYWYRQTLGQGPEFLTYFQNEAQLEKSRLLSDRFSAERPKGSFSTLEIQRTEQGDSAMYLCASSVEQGTVEAFFGQGTRLTVV.

Regarding this clone: Relative to the germline gene, one junction end is altered; a read error may explain this. V gene TRBV10-3 combines with J gene TRBJ1-2; 12 bases match TRBD1. CDR3 length: 13 residues. Germline CDR1 is ENHRY and CDR2 is SYGVKD. CDR3 amino acids: CAISGDRGHGYTF. DNA of the CDR3: TGTGCCATCAGTGGGGACAGGGGGCATGGTTACACCTTC.